This passage covers 24 T cell receptor beta chains from one sample sequenced in a study of shared clonotypes between healthy human individuals. TCRdb keeps only in-frame clones here, not all; method: immunoSEQ multiplex PCR. The sample includes 2 million to 3 million clones, approximately 94% of them seen just once. The source material was naive CD4+ T cells sorted from blood. Indicated subset: CD45RA+ positively selected. The receptors were gathered from a man aged 18 to 29 in good health.

The J gene is TRBJ1-5, the V gene TRBV2; TRBD1 might be the D (5 bases). The V end lost 8 bases, the J end lost 0 bases, and 11 bases lay between the germline ends. The length of the CDR3 is 14 residues. Germline CDR1 is SNHLY and CDR2 is FYNNEI. The CDR3 sequence is CASAEGTSNQPQHF. The CDR3 bases are TGTGCCAGCGCGGAGGGGACTAGCAATCAGCCCCAGCATTTT.

V usage is TRBV4-3 and J usage is TRBJ2-2; 8 bases align to TRBD2. The length of the CDR3 is 20 residues. Germline V gene data show CDR1 as LGHNA and CDR2 as YSLEER. Trimming cost V 0 bases and J 5 bases; bases outside gene matches: 17. CDR3 in DNA: TGCGCCAGCAGCCAAGAACGACGTACGGGAGGGTCCTCAGGGACCGGGGAGCTGTTTTTT. It is translated as CASSQERRTGGSSGTGELFF.

V is TRBV7-9 and J is TRBJ1-1, with TRBD1 matching 12 bases. CDR1 SEHNR and CDR2 FQNEAQ come from the germline V gene (reference sequence). This CDR3 spans 17 amino acids. V lost 4 bases and J lost 5; bases outside the gene matches: 11. In DNA, the CDR3 is TGTGCCAGCAGCTCCTGGGGGACAGGGGGCGCGAGGACTGAAGCTTTCTTT. Translation gives CASSSWGTGGARTEAFF.

CDR3 loop: CAWSLDLAGAFF. CDR3 DNA: TGTGCCTGGAGCCTGGACTTGGCTGGGGCTTTCTTT. The chain employs TRBV30 and TRBJ1-1; unclear D gene. CDR3 size: 12 residues. From germline, CDR1 is GTSNPN and CDR2 SVGIG (reference sequence). Trimming left V 3 bases short and J 11 bases short, with 16 bases between.

The chain has TRBV7-9 and TRBJ2-7, with a tentative D call TRBD2 (5 bases). Trimming cost V 4 bases and J 8 bases, with 18 bases left between them. The CDR3 is 14 amino acids. The germline gives CDR1 SEHNR, CDR2 FQNEAQ (reference sequence). CDR3 DNA: TGTGCCAGCAGCTCCCACCTCGAAGGGAGACAGCAGTACTTC. Translating gives CASSSHLEGRQQYF.

This rearrangement joins TRBV4-1 to TRBJ1-4; D is undetermined. The CDR3 spans 19 residues. Between the trimmed V and J ends, which lost 0 bases and 0 bases, there was a span of 17 bases. Germline loops: CDR1 MGHRA, CDR2 YSYEKL. Here the CDR3 DNA reads TGCGCCAGCAGCCAAGAACGTGATGGTCGAACAGCAACTAATGAAAAACTGTTTTTT. As protein: CASSQERDGRTATNEKLFF.

The J gene is TRBJ1-1, the V gene TRBV6-5; tentatively, D is TRBD1 (5 bases). Trimming cost V 0 bases and J 5 bases, with 13 bases left between them. Germline loops: CDR1 MNHEY, CDR2 SVGAGI. The length of the CDR3 is 15 residues. The DNA of the CDR3 is TGTGCCAGCAGTTACTCGAGCTCGGGGGGGACTGAAGCTTTCTTT. It specifies CASSYSSSGGTEAFF.

This clone appeared a single time. This chain joins TRBV7-2 and TRBJ1-3, with D unclear. V lost 6 bases and J 0 bases, leaving 12 bases between the germline ends. This CDR3 spans 15 amino acids. The V gene's germline CDR1 is SGHTA and CDR2 FQGNSA. The chain's CDR3 is CASSINSFSGNTIYF. The CDR3 DNA is TGTGCCAGCAGTATCAACAGCTTCTCTGGAAACACCATATATTTT.

The chain combines TRBV5-4 with TRBJ1-6; 12 positions match TRBD1. Germline CDR1 reads SGHNT; CDR2 reads YYREEE (reference sequence). This CDR3 has 19 residues. V shed 4 bases and J 10 bases; nucleotides not matched to a gene: 18. In DNA, the CDR3 is TGTGCCAGCAGCCCGAGGGGGGGACAGGGGGCTTCAGCTAGATCACCCCTCCACTTT. As protein: CASSPRGGQGASARSPLHF.

The V call is TRBV30, the J call TRBJ1-3, with D possibly TRBD1 on 6 matching bases. The CDR3 covers 16 residues. Germline V gives CDR1 GTSNPN, CDR2 SVGIG (reference sequence). V gave up 3 bases and J gave up 0 bases, with 15 bases separating them. The CDR3 bases are TGTGCCTGGAGGGGCCGGGACACCTTCTCTGGAAACACCATATATTTT. This translates into CAWRGRDTFSGNTIYF.

Worth noting for this clone: The sample holds other DNA sequences that translate to the same CDR3. The chain is built from TRBV18 and TRBJ1-2, with D perhaps TRBD1 (5 bases). CDR1 is KGHSH and CDR2 is LQKENI in the germline V gene. CDR3 length: 13 residues. V shed 5 bases and J shed 3 bases, with 10 bases lying between them. The CDR3, as DNA: TGTGCCAGCTCAGCCGGGACGGACTATGGCTACACCTTC. As protein: CASSAGTDYGYTF. Full variable domain (outside the CDR3, taken from reference TRBV18 and TRBJ1-2): NAGVMQNPRHLVRRRGQEARLRCSPMKGHSHVYWYRQLPEEGLKFMVYLQKENIIDESGMPKERFSAEFPKEGPSILRIQQVVRGDSAAYFCASSAGTDYGYTFGSGTRLTVV.

The rearrangement links TRBV5-1 to TRBJ2-1, with D tentatively TRBD1 (6 bases). The CDR3 is 17 residues long. With 0 bases removed from V and 5 bases from J, the gap between germline ends came to 18 bases. The germline V gene encodes CDR1 SGHRS and CDR2 YFSETQ. The CDR3 bases are TGCGCCAGCAGCTTGGGTGGAGGTTCGACAGGAAACAATGAGCAGTTCTTC. Amino acids: CASSLGGGSTGNNEQFF.

The chain recombines TRBV5-4 with TRBJ2-2; D could derive from TRBD1 or TRBD2 (5 bases each). V gave up 2 bases and J gave up 4 bases, with 12 bases separating them. The CDR3 is 15 amino acids. Germline CDR1 reads SGHNT; CDR2 reads YYREEE (reference sequence). The CDR3 spells CASSLAGTSTGELFF. The CDR3 DNA sequence: TGTGCCAGCAGCTTAGCCGGGACGAGCACCGGGGAGCTGTTTTTT.

V and J are TRBV19 and TRBJ2-3; possibly TRBD2 for D (5 bases). Per the germline V gene, CDR1 is LNHDA and CDR2 is SQIVND (reference sequence). The germline V and J ends were trimmed by 5 bases and 0 bases, with 15 bases remaining between them. The CDR3 length is 16 residues. The CDR3 DNA reads TGTGCCAGTAGTGACTCCGGGGTGTTTAGCACAGATACGCAGTATTTT. Amino acids: CASSDSGVFSTDTQYF.

The chain has TRBV10-1 and TRBJ2-1; D not resolved. Trimming took off 2 bases at V and 8 bases at J, with 4 bases between the two ends. This CDR3 is 11 amino acids long. Per germline, CDR1 WNHNN and CDR2 SYGVQD (reference sequence). The CDR3 DNA is TGCGCCAGCAGTGAGGGATATGAGCAGTTCTTC. Its protein is CASSEGYEQFF.

A single count supports this clone. This chain links TRBV7-6 with TRBJ2-2; D is undetermined. Germline-derived CDR1 and CDR2 are SGHVS and FNYEAQ. There are 12 residues in the CDR3. Between the trimmed V and J ends, which lost 5 bases and 5 bases, there was a span of 6 bases. This chain's CDR3 is CASSPKTGELFF. The CDR3 coding sequence is TGTGCCAGCAGCCCCAAAACCGGGGAGCTGTTTTTT.

The chain is built from TRBV7-9 and TRBJ2-3; 10 nucleotides line up with TRBD2. The CDR3 totals 19 residues. V lost 5 bases and J lost 0; bases outside the gene matches: 14. Germline CDR1 SEHNR, CDR2 FQNEAQ (reference sequence). As DNA, the CDR3 is TGTGCCAGCAGCCCGGGTCTAGCGGGAGTATGGCGTAGCACAGATACGCAGTATTTT. This gives the protein CASSPGLAGVWRSTDTQYF.

V usage is TRBV29-1 and J usage is TRBJ1-5; D not resolved. The CDR3 has 15 amino acids. Trimming took off 4 bases at V and 0 bases at J, with 13 bases between the two ends. Germline CDR1 and CDR2: SQVTM and ANQGSEA. The CDR3 loop is CSVALGSDSNQPQHF. The CDR3 DNA reads TGCAGCGTTGCCCTGGGGTCAGATAGCAATCAGCCCCAGCATTTT.

The V and J genes are TRBV28 and TRBJ2-2; 9 bases fit TRBD1. With 5 bases clipped from V and 5 bases from J, the junction kept 6 bases outside the gene matches. CDR1 and CDR2 from the germline V gene are MDHEN and SYDVKM. The CDR3 is made up of 15 amino acids. In DNA, the CDR3 is TGTGCCAGCAGTGGACCGGGACAGGGTACCGGGGAGCTGTTTTTT. Translation: CASSGPGQGTGELFF.

Of note for this clone: The sample carries other DNA sequences with the same CDR3. The chain uses TRBV9 and TRBJ2-1; weak D call: TRBD2 (5 bases). V shed 0 bases and J shed 1 base, with 5 bases lying between them. This CDR3 contains 14 residues. The germline V gene encodes CDR1 SGDLS and CDR2 YYNGEE. In DNA, the CDR3 is TGTGCCAGCAGCGTAGCGGGGTCCTACAATGAGCAGTTCTTC. Protein: CASSVAGSYNEQFF.

J is TRBJ2-1 and V is TRBV5-8; 10 nucleotides agree with TRBD2. The CDR3 is 15 amino acids. Germline CDR1 is SGHTS and CDR2 is YDEGEE. V lost 1 base and J lost 6; bases outside the gene matches: 4. The CDR3 DNA follows: TGTGCCAGCAGCTTGCTCGGGACTAGCGTCAATGAGCAGTTCTTC. Translating gives CASSLLGTSVNEQFF.

The chain couples TRBV15 to TRBJ1-4; D is unclear. The V gene's germline CDR1 is LNHNV and CDR2 YYDKDF (reference sequence). The CDR3 length is 14 residues. V shed 1 base and J shed 8 bases, with 11 bases lying between them. The CDR3 loop reads CATSRGAGPEKLFF. For the CDR3, the DNA is TGTGCCACCAGCAGAGGGGCAGGTCCGGAAAAACTGTTTTTT.

The chain links TRBV11-2 to TRBJ1-2; the D is unclear. Germline-derived CDR1 and CDR2 are SGHAT and FQNNGV. The CDR3 contains 13 residues. Trimming shortened V by 8 bases and J by 8 bases, and 18 bases separated the two germline ends. The CDR3 sequence: CASLPEFGLGYTF. The CDR3 DNA follows: TGTGCCAGCCTACCCGAGTTCGGGTTAGGCTACACCTTC.

This clone was seen more than once but under ten times. The chain carries TRBV5-1 and TRBJ1-6; D gene ambiguous. The CDR3 sequence is 13 residues long. The V gene's germline CDR1 is SGHRS and CDR2 YFSETQ. Trimming pared 0 bases from V and 10 bases from J, leaving 8 bases between. The CDR3 bases are TGCGCCAGCAGCTTGGAAAAAGGCTCACCCCTCCACTTT. Residues: CASSLEKGSPLHF.